This T cell receptor beta chain was found in a study of CD8 T cells in Susac syndrome. It was with random hexamers that about 0.45 to 1 ug RNA was reverse transcribed. immunoSEQ multiplex PCR amplified TCR beta CDR3 across 54 Vbeta, 13 Jbeta. TCRdb reprocessed the immunoSEQ multiplex PCR reads with MiXCR, giving one entry per CDR3 protein. There are under 200,000 distinct CDR3 sequences in the sample; over 75% occur only once, and 0.085% to 0.1% lies in the top ten. Germline V lookup: CDR1 LNHDA, CDR2 SQIVND (reference sequence). V was cut by 5 bases and J by 0 bases, with 11 bases left in between. The CDR3 totals 14 residues. Study results and limitations: Clonal expansion was not seen in any Susac syndrome CD4+ T cell repertoire.

With respect to this clonotype: Antigen specificity is unknown.

Sequencing of TCR beta covered CD8+ and CD4+ T cells obtained from blood. The sample comprised CD4+ T cells from PBMCs. The clonotype comes from a human donor with Susac syndrome. The chain combines TRBV19 with TRBJ2-7, with D perhaps matching TRBD2 (5 bases). The CDR3 here is CASSRGIDSYEQYF. The DNA for the CDR3 is TGTGCCAGTAGTCGGGGAATAGACTCCTACGAGCAGTACTTC.